The clone carrying this T cell receptor (beta chain) was detected only once. Its target is unknown. The data belong to a study of CD8 T cells in ankylosing spondylitis. Study observations and caveats: Reportedly, significant enrichment of disease-linked clones occurred in matched ankylosing spondylitis synovial fluid. Disease-linked clones were found to be CD8+ and relatively rare in peripheral blood. Reports of some motif variants in reactive arthritis synovial fluid and blood predate this one.

TCRdb analysed the 5' RACE reads with MiXCR anew, one entry per CDR3 protein. This sample has 150,000 to 200,000 distinct CDR3 sequences, with about a third found just once. V lost 4 bases and J lost 5, with 20 bases in between. Germline V CDR1 and CDR2: SEHNR, FQNEAQ (reference sequence). The length of the CDR3 is 16 residues. Sequencing was done on a sample of synovial fluid, either unsorted or a sorted T cell fraction (not recorded which). The gene calls are TRBV7-9 and TRBJ1-1, with D perhaps matching TRBD1 (6 bases). The sequence was collected from a male donor with ankylosing spondylitis. As DNA, the CDR3 is TGTGCCAGCAGCTCCCGCAGGGGCATGTATGAAACTGAAGCTTTCTTT. This gives the protein CASSSRRGMYETEAFF.